Sequencing of this TCR beta chain was carried out in a study of blood T cell repertoires in COVID-19. Study-level background: Both acute and convalescent COVID-19 samples were obtained from the United States, Italy and Spain. The analysed material was cDNA or gDNA that came from T cells, B-cell-depleted T cells, or PBMCs.

In the source study's methods: Reference gene primer amplification in the assay estimated nucleated cell counts. Clones were read by immunoSEQ multiplex PCR, and TCRdb kept only the in-frame ones, dropping some. V and J calls plus clone size are reproduced from that table; the DNA served to infer D and trimming. The sample gives over 50,000 clones, approximately 84% of which show up once; about 14% is in the top ten. CDR1 SNHLY and CDR2 FYNNEI come from the germline V gene. V gave up 7 bases and J gave up 10 bases; unmatched junction bases: 13. CDR3 size: 14 residues. The receptor's source is a human donor in a cohort sampled during active COVID-19. The chain employs TRBV2 and TRBJ2-1; TRBD2 aligns across 7 bases. Specimen: peripheral blood. The CDR3 sequence: CASTQLGGWREQFF. The CDR3 nucleotides read TGTGCCAGCACCCAACTGGGAGGGTGGCGAGAGCAGTTCTTC.